These T cell receptor beta chains were read from a single sample in a study of T cells in localized non-small cell lung cancer. Produced via immunoSEQ multiplex PCR; TCRdb's table is partial and in-frame only. The table has tens of thousands of clones, around 92% seen once. The specimen was peripheral blood mononuclear cells, collected before any cancer treatment. All receptors come from a woman aged 40-75 years with stage III lung adenocarcinoma. The conserved cysteine and the conserved F or W are not part of the CDR3 here. Each record gives: CDR3 protein, V gene, J gene.

cdr3_aa: SVLRDVGEKLF; v_call: TRBV29-1; j_call: TRBJ1-4
cdr3_aa: ASSLAEGSHEQF; v_call: TRBV7-8; j_call: TRBJ2-1
cdr3_aa: ASSVMPDGNTEAF; v_call: TRBV6-1; j_call: TRBJ1-1
cdr3_aa: ASSPRTGVGLRETQY; v_call: TRBV5-6; j_call: TRBJ2-5
cdr3_aa: ASRPRGQGPYEQY; v_call: TRBV11-2; j_call: TRBJ2-7
cdr3_aa: ASSERGSYNSPLH; v_call: TRBV2; j_call: TRBJ1-6
cdr3_aa: AWTRRDSDSGNTIY; v_call: TRBV30; j_call: TRBJ1-3
cdr3_aa: ASSSTGVNTEAF; v_call: TRBV5-1; j_call: TRBJ1-1
cdr3_aa: ASSLEGKDQPQH; v_call: TRBV27; j_call: TRBJ1-5
cdr3_aa: ASSQDAENIQY; v_call: TRBV4-3; j_call: TRBJ2-4
cdr3_aa: ASSQDNRPTQY; v_call: TRBV14; j_call: TRBJ2-3
cdr3_aa: ASSLEVVGEAF; v_call: TRBV5-1; j_call: TRBJ1-1
cdr3_aa: ASSSRGYGYT; v_call: TRBV19; j_call: TRBJ1-2
cdr3_aa: VSSQVPGLGNEQF; v_call: TRBV4-1; j_call: TRBJ2-1
cdr3_aa: ASSFRDQPQH; v_call: TRBV5-5; j_call: TRBJ1-5
cdr3_aa: ASSLAWRAQTEAF; v_call: TRBV5-1; j_call: TRBJ1-1
cdr3_aa: ASSQLNGNEKLF; v_call: TRBV14; j_call: TRBJ1-4
cdr3_aa: ASSLGSTNNSPLH; v_call: TRBV7-9; j_call: TRBJ1-6
cdr3_aa: ASRQGASGVPDTQY; v_call: TRBV5-1; j_call: TRBJ2-3
cdr3_aa: ASSLIASSYNEQF; v_call: TRBV5-1; j_call: TRBJ2-1
cdr3_aa: ASREGTGSNQPQH; v_call: TRBV7-8; j_call: TRBJ1-5
cdr3_aa: ASSPEGKRTDTQY; v_call: TRBV7-9; j_call: TRBJ2-3
cdr3_aa: ASSPARGEGETQY; v_call: TRBV4-2; j_call: TRBJ2-5
cdr3_aa: SAQGAGYT; v_call: TRBV20-1; j_call: TRBJ1-2
cdr3_aa: ASSTPTSGYSYEQY; v_call: TRBV5-5; j_call: TRBJ2-7
cdr3_aa: ASRRGTGGAETQY; v_call: TRBV5-1; j_call: TRBJ2-5
cdr3_aa: ASSLEWTGQETQY; v_call: TRBV5-4; j_call: TRBJ2-5
cdr3_aa: ASSSLRGANQPQH; v_call: TRBV6-1; j_call: TRBJ1-5